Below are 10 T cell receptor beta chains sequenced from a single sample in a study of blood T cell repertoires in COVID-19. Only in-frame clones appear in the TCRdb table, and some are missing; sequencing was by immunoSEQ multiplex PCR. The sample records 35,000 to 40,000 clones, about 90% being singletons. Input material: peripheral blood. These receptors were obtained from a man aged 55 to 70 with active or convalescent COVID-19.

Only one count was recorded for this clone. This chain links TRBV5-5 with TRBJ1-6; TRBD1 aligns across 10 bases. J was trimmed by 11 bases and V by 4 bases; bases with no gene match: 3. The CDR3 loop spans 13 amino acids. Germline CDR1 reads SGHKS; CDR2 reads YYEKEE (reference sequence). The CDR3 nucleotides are TGTGCCAGCAGCGCGGACAGGGGGACACCCCTCCACTTT. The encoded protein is CASSADRGTPLHF.

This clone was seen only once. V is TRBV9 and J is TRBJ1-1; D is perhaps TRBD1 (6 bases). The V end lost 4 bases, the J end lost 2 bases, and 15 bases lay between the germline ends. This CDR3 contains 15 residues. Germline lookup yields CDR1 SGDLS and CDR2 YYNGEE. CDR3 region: CASSPPGTINTEAFF. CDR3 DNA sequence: TGTGCCAGCAGCCCTCCCGGGACAATCAACACTGAAGCTTTCTTT.

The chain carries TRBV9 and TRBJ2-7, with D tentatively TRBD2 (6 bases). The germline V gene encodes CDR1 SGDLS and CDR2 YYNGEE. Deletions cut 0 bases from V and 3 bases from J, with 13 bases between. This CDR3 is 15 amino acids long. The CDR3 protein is CASSVAQGGIYEQYF. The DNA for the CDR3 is TGTGCCAGCAGCGTAGCCCAGGGCGGGATCTACGAGCAGTACTTC.

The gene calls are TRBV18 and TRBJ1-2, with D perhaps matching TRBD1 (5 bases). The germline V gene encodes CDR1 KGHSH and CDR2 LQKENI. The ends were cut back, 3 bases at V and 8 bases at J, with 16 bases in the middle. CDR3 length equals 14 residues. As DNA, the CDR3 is TGTGCCAGCTCACCGCGGCAGGGTACAGACGGCTACACCTTC. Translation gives CASSPRQGTDGYTF.

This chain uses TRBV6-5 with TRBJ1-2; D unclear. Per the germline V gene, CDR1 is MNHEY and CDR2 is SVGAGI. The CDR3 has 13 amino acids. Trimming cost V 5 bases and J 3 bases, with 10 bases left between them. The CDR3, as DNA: TGTGCCAGCAGTCCTGGAGCCTACTATGGCTACACCTTC. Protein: CASSPGAYYGYTF.

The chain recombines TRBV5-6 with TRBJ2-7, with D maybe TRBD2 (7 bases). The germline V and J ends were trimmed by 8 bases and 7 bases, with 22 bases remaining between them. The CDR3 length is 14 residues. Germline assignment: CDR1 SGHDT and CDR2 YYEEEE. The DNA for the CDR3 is TGTGCCAGTAACGAGGGGGGGAAGTATTGGGAGCAGTACTTC. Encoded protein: CASNEGGKYWEQYF. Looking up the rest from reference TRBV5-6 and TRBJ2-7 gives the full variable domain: DAGVTQSPTHLIKTRGQQVTLRCSPKSGHDTVSWYQQALGQGPQFIFQYYEEEERQRGNFPDRFSGHQFPNYSSELNVNALLLGDSALYLCASNEGGKYWEQYFGPGTRLTVT.

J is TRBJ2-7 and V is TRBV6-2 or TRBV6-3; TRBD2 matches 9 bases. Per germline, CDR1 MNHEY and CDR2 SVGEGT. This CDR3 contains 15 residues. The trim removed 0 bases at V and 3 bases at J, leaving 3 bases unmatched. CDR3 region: CASSYSRLADYEQYF. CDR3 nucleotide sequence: TGTGCCAGCAGTTACTCTAGACTAGCGGACTACGAGCAGTACTTC.

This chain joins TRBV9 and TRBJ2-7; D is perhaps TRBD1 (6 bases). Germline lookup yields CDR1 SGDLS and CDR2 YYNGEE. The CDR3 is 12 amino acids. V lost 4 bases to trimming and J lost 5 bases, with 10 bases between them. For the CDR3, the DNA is TGTGCCAGCAGCCCTAGGGGGAACGAGCAGTACTTC. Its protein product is CASSPRGNEQYF.

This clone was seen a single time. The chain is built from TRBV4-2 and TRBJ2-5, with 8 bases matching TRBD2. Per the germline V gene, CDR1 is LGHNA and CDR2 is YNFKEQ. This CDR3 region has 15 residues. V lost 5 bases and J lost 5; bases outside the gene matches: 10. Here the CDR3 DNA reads TGTGCCAGCAGCGGAACGGGAGGGCCTCGGGAGACCCAGTACTTC. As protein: CASSGTGGPRETQYF.

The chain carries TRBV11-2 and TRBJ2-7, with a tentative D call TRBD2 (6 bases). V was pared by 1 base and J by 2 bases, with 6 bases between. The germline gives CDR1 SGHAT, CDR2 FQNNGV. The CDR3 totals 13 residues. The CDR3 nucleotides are TGTGCCAGCAGCTTAGGACTAGCCTACGAGCAGTACTTC. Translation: CASSLGLAYEQYF.